This T cell receptor beta chain was sequenced during a study of technical replicates of blood from a few donors. Germline V gene data show CDR1 as SNHLY and CDR2 as FYNNEI. The length of the CDR3 is 16 residues. The V segment lost 6 bases and the J segment 6 bases; nucleotides outside the gene matches: 15. The assay was immunoSEQ multiplex PCR, and TCRdb's table has in-frame clones only and misses some. The sample contains around 80,000 clones, roughly 98% of which appear only once. This sequence originates from a human donor in good health. What was sequenced was T cells isolated from PBMCs. This rearrangement joins TRBV2 to TRBJ2-3; 7 bases line up with TRBD1. CDR3 protein: CASSRQGAEMGDTQYF. The CDR3 nucleotides are TGTGCCAGCAGCCGACAGGGAGCGGAGATGGGGGATACGCAGTATTTT.